The rows below give T cell receptor beta chains drawn from one sample of a study of T-cell memory formation after mild COVID-19. Via MiXCR, TCRdb re-called the 5' RACE reads, giving one row per CDR3 protein. The table includes roughly 350,000 distinct CDR3 sequences, roughly an eighth detected once. Sequencing input: PBMCs or a T cell subset sorted from them (not recorded which). The receptor source for this set is a man aged 18 to 35 who had mild COVID-19 (a few samples of this study predate the infection). Cell type and time point are not known. Each CDR3 is given with its conserved first and last residue. The order of the fields is clone size, D gene, J gene, V gene, CDR3 protein, CDR3 DNA. The D gene is left open where the match is weak. Clone size is shown for a subset of rows, as once, few, many or a class of expanded clone.

size: NA; D: TRBD2; J: TRBJ2-3; V: TRBV7-6; CDR3: CASSLTSGWDTQYF; DNA: TGTGCCAGCAGCTTAACTAGCGGCTGGGATACGCAGTATTTT
size: few; D: NA; J: TRBJ2-2; V: TRBV10-3; CDR3: CATLTAGELFF; DNA: TGTGCCACCCTGACTGCCGGGGAGCTGTTTTTT
size: few; D: NA; J: TRBJ1-2; V: TRBV6-5; CDR3: CASRRDSPNYGYTF; DNA: TGTGCCAGCAGACGGGACTCACCGAACTATGGCTACACCTTC
size: NA; D: NA; J: TRBJ1-6; V: TRBV7-9; CDR3: CASSSYRETDLNSPLHF; DNA: TGTGCCAGCAGCTCCTATCGTGAAACGGATCTCAATTCACCCCTCCACTTT
size: NA; D: TRBD1; J: TRBJ2-7; V: TRBV11-2; CDR3: CASSLSTGYEQYF; DNA: TGTGCCAGCAGCTTATCGACAGGGTACGAGCAGTACTTC
size: NA; D: TRBD1; J: TRBJ2-1; V: TRBV9; CDR3: CASSSTGAVPNEQFF; DNA: TGTGCCAGCAGCTCGACAGGGGCGGTTCCCAATGAGCAGTTCTTC
size: many; D: NA; J: TRBJ1-2; V: TRBV12-3/TRBV12-4; CDR3: CASSPDNYGYTF; DNA: TGTGCCAGCAGCCCGGACAACTATGGCTACACCTTC
size: few; D: NA; J: TRBJ2-7; V: TRBV19; CDR3: CASSIRTVPSYEQYF; DNA: TGTGCCAGTAGTATCCGGACAGTCCCCTCCTACGAGCAGTACTTC
size: few; D: NA; J: TRBJ2-2; V: TRBV29-1; CDR3: CSVPDSGGGELFF; DNA: TGCAGCGTTCCTGACAGTGGCGGCGGGGAGCTGTTTTTT
size: NA; D: NA; J: TRBJ1-2; V: TRBV25-1; CDR3: CASSESIGEYGYTF; DNA: TGTGCCAGCAGTGAATCAATAGGGGAGTATGGCTACACCTTC
size: few; D: NA; J: TRBJ1-5; V: TRBV19; CDR3: CASSILENYSNQPQHF; DNA: TGTGCCAGTAGTATCCTAGAGAACTATAGCAATCAGCCCCAGCATTTT
size: few; D: NA; J: TRBJ1-5; V: TRBV6-6; CDR3: CASRRGKPQHF; DNA: TGTGCCAGCAGGAGGGGGAAGCCCCAGCATTTT